A single sample gave rise to the 26 T cell receptor beta chains below, sequenced in a study of T cell repertoires in cytomegalovirus infection. TCRdb analysed the reads with MiXCR anew, one entry per CDR3 protein. The profile shows about 250,000 distinct CDR3 sequences, 6.5% of them singletons. The specimen was PBMCs. These receptors came from a human donor in good health (CMV status not recorded). Some clones in this sample may be carry-over from other donors' samples.

This clonotype was observed many times. The chain couples TRBV27 to TRBJ1-1; possibly TRBD1 for D (5 bases). Trimming removed 8 bases from V and 1 base from J, with 17 bases in between. The CDR3 runs 15 residues. CDR1 MNHEY and CDR2 SMNVEV come from the germline V gene (reference sequence). The CDR3 is CASRPQRGTNTEAFF. CDR3 in DNA: TGTGCCAGCCGCCCCCAGCGGGGGACGAACACTGAAGCTTTCTTT.

This clonotype was seen many times. The chain has TRBV12-3 or TRBV12-4 and TRBJ1-6; D is undetermined. V gave up 3 bases and J gave up 7 bases, with 13 bases separating them. There are 15 residues in the CDR3. DNA for the CDR3: TGTGCCAGCAGTTTTGGCCGGACGGAGAATTCACCCCTCCACTTT. This codes for CASSFGRTENSPLHF.

In its sample, this clonotype was seen many times. CDR3 loop: CSVDGAITEAFF. CDR3 in DNA: TGCAGCGTTGATGGAGCGATCACTGAAGCTTTCTTT. The chain joins TRBV29-1 to TRBJ1-1; D is uncertain. The CDR3 spans 12 residues. The germline CDR1 and CDR2 sequences are SQVTM and ANQGSEA. V dropped 3 bases and J dropped 4 bases, with 9 bases sitting between them.

This clonotype has at least ten counts. This sequence joins TRBV7-2 and TRBJ2-3; D may be TRBD1 (6 bases). Germline CDR1 is SGHTA and CDR2 is FQGNSA. The length of the CDR3 is 13 residues. Trimming pared 5 bases from V and 1 base from J, leaving 7 bases between. CDR3 sequence: CASSGGGTDTQYF. CDR3 nucleotides: TGTGCCAGCAGCGGGGGCGGCACAGATACGCAGTATTTT.

This clonotype has more than one count but fewer than ten. The chain joins TRBV4-3 to TRBJ2-2; the D gene is possibly TRBD1 (5 bases). Trimming cost V 0 bases and J 6 bases, with 11 bases left between them. From germline, CDR1 is LGHNA and CDR2 YSLEER. The CDR3 is 15 amino acids. CDR3 amino acids: CASSQDGRAPGELFF. The CDR3 DNA sequence: TGCGCCAGCAGCCAAGATGGCAGGGCCCCCGGGGAGCTGTTTTTT.

This clonotype has at least ten counts. The genes are TRBV12-3 or TRBV12-4 and TRBJ1-2; 12 positions agree with TRBD1. V shed 4 bases and J 4 bases; nucleotides not matched to a gene: 4. CDR3 length: 15 residues. The CDR3 loop reads CASSWWDRGLYGYTF. The CDR3 nucleotides read TGTGCCAGCAGTTGGTGGGACAGGGGGCTCTATGGCTACACCTTC.

Comment on this clonotype: One base away lies a much larger clone, so this may be a sequencing read error. This chain joins TRBV4-1 and TRBJ1-1, with TRBD1 matching over 7 bases. This CDR3 is built from 15 residues. The germline V gene encodes CDR1 MGHRA and CDR2 YSYEKL. V was clipped by 4 bases and J by 12 bases; unmatched bases: 17. The CDR3 region has the DNA TGCGCCAGCAGCCGAGTTGGGACACCGACAGGGCGAACTTTCTTT. Its protein product is CASSRVGTPTGRTFF.

This clonotype turned up a few times. The gene calls are TRBV5-1 and TRBJ2-4; 10 bases are shared with TRBD1. V was clipped by 4 bases and J by 6 bases; unmatched bases: 10. CDR1 is SGHRS and CDR2 is YFSETQ in the germline V gene. The CDR3 runs to 16 residues. The CDR3 bases are TGCGCCAGCAGCGACGGGACAGGGGTTCGTGGAAACATTCAGTACTTC. Amino acid sequence: CASSDGTGVRGNIQYF.

This clonotype showed up many times. The rearrangement links TRBV2 to TRBJ2-7; D not certain. The CDR3 runs 14 residues. The germline V gene has CDR1 SNHLY and CDR2 FYNNEI. With 7 bases removed from V and 1 base from J, the gap between germline ends came to 14 bases. CDR3 in amino acids: CASIKGPGSYEQYF. In DNA, the CDR3 is TGTGCCAGCATAAAAGGTCCGGGTTCCTACGAGCAGTACTTC.

V usage is TRBV5-1 and J usage is TRBJ1-5; D call uncertain. CDR3 length: 15 residues. Germline CDR1 SGHRS, CDR2 YFSETQ. Deletions cut 1 base from V and 5 bases from J, with 13 bases between. The CDR3 here is CASSLMEGPDQPQHF. The DNA for the CDR3 is TGCGCCAGCAGCTTGATGGAGGGCCCCGATCAGCCCCAGCATTTT. Supplemented by reference TRBV5-1 and TRBJ1-5, the full variable domain reads KAGVTQTPRYLIKTRGQQVTLSCSPISGHRSVSWYQQTPGQGLQFLFEYFSETQRNKGNFPGRFSGRQFSNSRSEMNVSTLELGDSALYLCASSLMEGPDQPQHFGDGTRLSIL.

The sample holds many counts of this clonotype. The genes are TRBV6-2 or TRBV6-3 and TRBJ2-1, with TRBD1 matching over 7 bases. Germline V gives CDR1 MNHEY, CDR2 SVGEGT. The length of the CDR3 is 14 residues. The V and J ends lost 7 bases and 1 base, in that order; junction bases with no gene match: 4. CDR3 sequence (DNA): TGTGCCAGCATTCACAGGGGATCCTACAATGAGCAGTTCTTC. Translated, it gives CASIHRGSYNEQFF.

This chain uses TRBV5-6 with TRBJ1-2; D gene unclear. The germline CDR1 and CDR2 sequences are SGHDT and YYEEEE. V was clipped by 0 bases and J by 6 bases, with 15 bases between them. The CDR3 runs 15 residues. The CDR3 DNA sequence: TGTGCCAGCAGCTTGGAGGTCACCTCAGAAAATGGCTACACCTTC. Protein product: CASSLEVTSENGYTF.

This clonotype was observed many times. The CDR3 DNA reads as TGTGCCAGCAGTGATCGGGAGGACAGGGCCTACGAGCAGTACTTC. It specifies CASSDREDRAYEQYF. The chain uses TRBV2 and TRBJ2-7; weak D call: TRBD1 (8 bases). Trimming took off 3 bases at V and 2 bases at J, with 14 bases between the two ends. CDR3 length: 15 residues. CDR1 SNHLY and CDR2 FYNNEI come from the germline V gene.

This clonotype was observed many times. The V and J genes are TRBV5-4 and TRBJ1-1; no clear D. Germline CDR1 reads SGHNT; CDR2 reads YYREEE (reference sequence). The CDR3 sequence is 14 residues long. V lost 1 base, J lost 11 bases, and 18 bases lay in between. The CDR3 is CASSLIPGSRGAFF. Here the CDR3 DNA reads TGTGCCAGCAGCTTGATCCCGGGGTCCCGCGGGGCTTTCTTT. The full variable domain, its missing parts supplied by reference TRBV5-4 and TRBJ1-1, is ETGVTQSPTHLIKTRGQQVTLRCSSQSGHNTVSWYQQALGQGPQFIFQYYREEENGRGNFPPRFSGLQFPNYSSELNVNALELDDSALYLCASSLIPGSRGAFFGQGTRLTVV.

The J gene is TRBJ1-4, the V gene TRBV7-9; no definite D call. V gave up 0 bases and J gave up 7 bases, with 6 bases separating them. The CDR3 length is 13 residues. Per the germline V gene, CDR1 is SEHNR and CDR2 is FQNEAQ (reference sequence). For the CDR3, the DNA is TGTGCCAGCAGCTTAGCTTCCTTTGAAAAACTGTTTTTT. Amino acids: CASSLASFEKLFF.

Many counts were recorded for this clonotype. V is TRBV7-2 and J is TRBJ1-2; D might be TRBD1 (6 bases). The V and J ends lost 4 bases and 7 bases respectively, with 16 bases between them. The CDR3 totals 14 residues. The germline gives CDR1 SGHTA, CDR2 FQGNSA. In nucleotides, the CDR3 is TGTGCCAGCAGCTCTCCCCGGGGGGGCGGTGGCTACACCTTC. This sequence encodes CASSSPRGGGGYTF.

This clonotype came up many times. CDR3 amino acids: CASSLSGGDNEQFF. In DNA, the CDR3 is TGTGCCAGCAGCTTAAGCGGGGGGGACAATGAGCAGTTCTTC. The chain links TRBV5-4 to TRBJ2-1; 10 bases line up with TRBD2. The germline CDR1 and CDR2 sequences are SGHNT and YYREEE (reference sequence). The length of the CDR3 is 14 residues. V shed 2 bases and J 5 bases; nucleotides not matched to a gene: 1.

A few counts support this clonotype. J is TRBJ2-1 and V is TRBV29-1, with TRBD2 as a possible D gene (5 bases). Germline CDR1 and CDR2: SQVTM and ANQGSEA. CDR3 length: 14 amino acids. The CDR3 region has the DNA TGCAGTGCCCGGGAACCAAAAACTTCCAATGAGCAGTTCTTC. It yields the protein CSAREPKTSNEQFF.

This clonotype was observed many times. The V gene is TRBV7-8, the J gene TRBJ1-1, with D hard to call. V lost 0 bases to trimming and J lost 1 base, with 12 bases between them. The CDR3 runs 16 residues. Germline V gene sequence: CDR1 SGHVS, CDR2 FQNEAQ. The CDR3 DNA sequence: TGTGCCAGCAGCTTAGCGCTTGGGGTGGCGAACACTGAAGCTTTCTTT. It is translated as CASSLALGVANTEAFF.

This clonotype was observed at least ten times. The chain joins TRBV5-1 to TRBJ2-7, with D perhaps matching TRBD1 (5 bases). Germline V gene lookup returns CDR1 SGHRS and CDR2 YFSETQ. CDR3 size: 14 residues. The V end was cut by 3 bases, the J end by 1 base, with 11 bases between. The CDR3 DNA reads as TGCGCCAGCAGCTCCGAGACAGAGTCCTACGAGCAGTACTTC. The encoded protein is CASSSETESYEQYF.

In its sample, this clonotype was seen many times. V is TRBV7-2 and J is TRBJ1-2; possibly TRBD1 for D (5 bases). The V gene lost 1 base and the J gene lost 2 bases, with 5 bases spanning the gap. CDR1 and CDR2 (germline): SGHTA, FQGNSA. CDR3 length equals 13 residues. The CDR3 sequence is CASSLGQNYGYTF. The CDR3 bases are TGTGCCAGCAGCTTAGGACAGAACTATGGCTACACCTTC.

This clonotype came up many times. The chain couples TRBV29-1 to TRBJ2-7, with D perhaps assigned TRBD1 or TRBD2 (6 bases each). Germline values: CDR1 SQVTM, CDR2 ANQGSEA. The V and J ends lost 4 bases and 2 bases respectively, with 21 bases between them. The CDR3 sequence is 16 residues long. The CDR3 coding sequence is TGCAGCGTTGGTCAAAGGGGGACGACTAGAGCCTACGAGCAGTACTTC. Its protein product is CSVGQRGTTRAYEQYF.

This clonotype was seen at least ten times. This chain connects TRBV29-1 to TRBJ2-3; 12 nucleotides agree with TRBD2. This CDR3 is 15 amino acids long. The V and J ends lost 7 bases and 3 bases, in that order; junction bases with no gene match: 8. Germline lookup yields CDR1 SQVTM and CDR2 ANQGSEA. In DNA, the CDR3 is TGCAGCGCTGTGACTAGCGGGGGTCGGACAGATACGCAGTATTTT. This codes for CSAVTSGGRTDTQYF.

This clonotype was counted at least ten times. The rearrangement uses TRBV5-6 and TRBJ2-1, with a possible D match to TRBD1 (5 bases). CDR1 SGHDT and CDR2 YYEEEE come from the germline V gene. V was shortened by 0 bases and J by 14 bases, with 12 bases between the two germline ends. The CDR3 is 12 amino acids. CDR3 bases: TGTGCCAGCAGCTTGGGACAGCCCCTGGAGTTCTTC. This codes for CASSLGQPLEFF.

This clonotype was observed many times. V and J are TRBV4-3 and TRBJ2-1; 10 nucleotides line up with TRBD2. The CDR3 has 16 residues. Germline V gene lookup returns CDR1 LGHNA and CDR2 YSLEER. V gave up 1 base and J gave up 9 bases; unmatched junction bases: 9. The chain's CDR3 is CASSQGRAGGPIEQFF. In DNA, the CDR3 is TGCGCCAGCAGCCAAGGTCGAGCGGGGGGGCCGATTGAGCAGTTCTTC.

This clonotype was recorded at least ten times. The CDR3, as DNA: TGTGCCAGCAGTTTGGACAGTAGTAACGAGCAGTACTTC. Residues: CASSLDSSNEQYF. V usage is TRBV12-3 or TRBV12-4 and J usage is TRBJ2-7, with D possibly matching TRBD1 (6 bases). V lost 3 bases, J lost 5 bases, and 11 bases lay in between. The CDR3 extends over 13 amino acids.